What follows are 14 T cell receptor beta chains derived from one specimen sequenced in a study of shared T cell receptors in the human thymus. Measured with immunoSEQ multiplex PCR; TCRdb has only the in-frame clones, and not every one. The data hold over 650,000 clones, with about 89% observed a single time. This sample also appeared in a second study, on human thymus T cells.

The sample consisted of thymocytes. The source of these receptors is a boy under two years old with a congenital heart defect.

The chain links TRBV29-1 to TRBJ1-2; D is possibly TRBD1 (6 bases). V dropped 5 bases and J dropped 4 bases, with 17 bases sitting between them. The CDR3 runs 14 residues. CDR1 is SQVTM and CDR2 is ANQGSEA in the germline V gene. The CDR3 DNA follows: TGCAGCGTTACGGGACGGGGGGCTCGCTATGGCTACACCTTC. Translated: CSVTGRGARYGYTF.

V and J are TRBV25-1 and TRBJ1-5; a possible D gene is TRBD1 (5 bases). Germline CDR1 MGHDK, CDR2 SYGVNS. V dropped 5 bases and J dropped 2 bases, with 10 bases sitting between them. The CDR3 covers 14 residues. The chain's CDR3 is CASSKGDGNQPQHF. The CDR3 DNA reads as TGTGCCAGCAGTAAAGGGGATGGCAATCAGCCCCAGCATTTT.

V and J are TRBV15 and TRBJ1-2; D possibly corresponds to TRBD1 (5 bases). The CDR3 sequence is 13 residues long. Looked up from germline, CDR1 is LNHNV and CDR2 is YYDKDF (reference sequence). The V end lost 0 bases, the J end lost 7 bases, and 9 bases lay between the germline ends. The CDR3 spells CATSRDCGAGYTF. The CDR3 DNA follows: TGTGCCACCAGCAGAGATTGTGGGGCTGGCTACACCTTC. Full variable domain (outside the CDR3, taken from reference TRBV15 and TRBJ1-2): DAMVIQNPRYQVTQFGKPVTLSCSQTLNHNVMYWYQQKSSQAPKLLFHYYDKDFNNEADTPDNFQSRRPNTSFCFLDIRSPGLGDTAMYLCATSRDCGAGYTFGSGTRLTVV.

This clone appeared once. The chain is built from TRBV10-2 and TRBJ1-4; TRBD1 might be the D (5 bases). Trimming left V 2 bases short and J 2 bases short, with 24 bases between. Germline V gene sequence: CDR1 WSHSY, CDR2 SAAADI. The CDR3 is 20 amino acids. The CDR3 here is CASSEKGLTATHVTNEKLFF. DNA for the CDR3: TGCGCCAGCAGTGAGAAGGGGTTAACAGCCACGCACGTTACTAATGAAAAACTGTTTTTT.

This rearrangement joins TRBV4-3 to TRBJ2-3; 10 bases match TRBD1. V was clipped by 0 bases and J by 3 bases; unmatched bases: 6. Germline V gene lookup returns CDR1 LGHNA and CDR2 YSLEER. CDR3 length: 17 amino acids. CDR3 in DNA: TGCGCCAGCAGCCAAGAGTGGACAGGGGGTAGGACAGATACGCAGTATTTT. This gives the protein CASSQEWTGGRTDTQYF.

This clone was found once. The chain has TRBV4-3 and TRBJ2-3; TRBD2 aligns across 7 bases. The CDR3 has 15 residues. CDR1 is LGHNA, CDR2 YSLEER, per germline. Germline trimming cut 1 base from V and 3 bases from J; bases unmatched to any gene: 4. DNA for the CDR3: TGCGCCAGCAGCCAAGGGCAGGGAGGGACAGATACGCAGTATTTT. This sequence encodes CASSQGQGGTDTQYF.

This chain joins TRBV28 and TRBJ1-3, with TRBD1 identical over 7 bases. After removal of 5 bases from V and 7 bases from J, the junction contained 8 bases not matched to a gene. Germline CDR1 is MDHEN and CDR2 is SYDVKM. This CDR3 region has 14 residues. Written as DNA, the CDR3 is TGTGCCAGCAGTCGAGGGGACAGCTGGAACACCATATATTTT. It yields the protein CASSRGDSWNTIYF.

This sequence joins TRBV6-5 and TRBJ1-3; D call uncertain. Germline V gene lookup returns CDR1 MNHEY and CDR2 SVGAGI. The CDR3 is made up of 14 amino acids. V was trimmed by 6 bases and J by 0 bases, leaving 9 bases between them. The CDR3 DNA reads TGTGCCAGCAGACAGATTAGCTCTGGAAACACCATATATTTT. Translated, it gives CASRQISSGNTIYF.

This clone appeared a single time. This chain connects TRBV30 to TRBJ1-2, with D tentatively TRBD1 (5 bases). The CDR3 totals 16 residues. V shed 3 bases and J shed 0 bases, with 17 bases lying between them. The germline CDR1 and CDR2 sequences are GTSNPN and SVGIG (reference sequence). The CDR3 region is CAWRGPQGYSNYGYTF. In DNA, the CDR3 is TGTGCCTGGAGGGGCCCCCAGGGCTACTCTAACTATGGCTACACCTTC.

This chain links TRBV2 with TRBJ2-7; D is perhaps TRBD1 (6 bases). Trimming took off 5 bases at V and 3 bases at J, with 17 bases between the two ends. From germline, CDR1 is SNHLY and CDR2 FYNNEI. The CDR3 extends over 15 amino acids. CDR3 amino acids: CASSSGAPFVYEQYF. The CDR3, as DNA: TGTGCCAGCAGTTCAGGGGCCCCATTTGTCTACGAGCAGTACTTC.

CDR3 bases: TGTGCCAGCAGCCCCATAGGGACTAGCGGAAGCTACGAGCAGTACTTC. Translating gives CASSPIGTSGSYEQYF. This chain links TRBV9 with TRBJ2-7; 11 nucleotides agree with TRBD2. This CDR3 contains 16 residues. Germline V gene data show CDR1 as SGDLS and CDR2 as YYNGEE. Trimming removed 4 bases from V and 3 bases from J; junction bases left unmatched: 9.

J is TRBJ1-2 and V is TRBV6-1; D unclear. Germline-derived CDR1 and CDR2 are MNHNS and SASEGT. Deletions cut 7 bases from V and 2 bases from J, with 11 bases between. This CDR3 has 13 residues. The CDR3 reads CASIPEKNYGYTF. In DNA form, the CDR3 reads TGTGCCAGCATTCCCGAGAAAAACTATGGCTACACCTTC.

The rearrangement links TRBV25-1 to TRBJ1-1, with D perhaps matching TRBD1 (5 bases). The CDR3 extends over 15 amino acids. V was trimmed by 1 base and J by 6 bases, leaving 15 bases between them. Looked up from germline, CDR1 is MGHDK and CDR2 is SYGVNS. CDR3 nucleotides: TGTGCCAGCAGTGAATCGCCTTGGGGCCCCCCTGAAGCTTTCTTT. It codes for CASSESPWGPPEAFF. Drawing the rest from reference TRBV25-1 and TRBJ1-1, the complete variable domain is EADIYQTPRYLVIGTGKKITLECSQTMGHDKMYWYQQDPGMELHLIHYSYGVNSTEKGDLSSESTVSRIRTEHFPLTLESARPSHTSQYLCASSESPWGPPEAFFGQGTRLTVV.

This clone has just a few counts. The chain combines TRBV6-6 with TRBJ2-2; no reliable D call. This CDR3 spans 16 amino acids. V lost 6 bases, J lost 5 bases, and 19 bases lay in between. Germline CDR1 MNHNY, CDR2 SVGAGI (reference sequence). The CDR3 loop reads CASSPLRTHSTGELFF. In nucleotides, the CDR3 is TGTGCCAGCAGCCCCCTCCGAACACATTCGACCGGGGAGCTGTTTTTT.